These 22 T cell receptor beta chains originate from one sample sequenced in a study of T cell responses to AZD1222 COVID-19 vaccine. Measured with immunoSEQ multiplex PCR; TCRdb has only the in-frame clones, and not every one. The sample holds 200,000 or so clones, approximately 94% seen once. The sequencing here drew on peripheral blood, taken 28 days after the second AZD1222 dose. These TCRs come from an adult who received the AZD1222 COVID-19 vaccine.

The chain recombines TRBV4-1 with TRBJ2-7; 9 bases match TRBD1. Germline V gives CDR1 MGHRA, CDR2 YSYEKL. The CDR3 runs 18 residues. The trim removed 0 bases at V and 1 base at J, leaving 10 bases unmatched. In DNA form, the CDR3 reads TGCGCCAGCAGCCAAGACCGTCTGACAGGGGGGCCTTCCTACGAGCAGTACTTC. Amino acids: CASSQDRLTGGPSYEQYF.

This chain joins TRBV3-1 (or the pseudogene TRBV3-2) and TRBJ1-5; D is undetermined. With 5 bases removed from V and 4 bases from J, the gap between germline ends came to 15 bases. Germline values: CDR1 LGHDT, CDR2 YNNKEL (reference sequence). The CDR3 is made up of 15 amino acids. The CDR3 DNA reads as TGTGCCAGCAGCGAAAGCGGTGGGATTAATCAGCCCCAGCATTTT. This codes for CASSESGGINQPQHF.

This clone was detected only a few times. The chain employs TRBV4-2 and TRBJ2-7; maybe TRBD1 (6 bases). The CDR3 length is 14 residues. Trimming cost V 1 base and J 4 bases, with 11 bases left between them. The germline CDR1 and CDR2 sequences are LGHNA and YNFKEQ. In nucleotides, the CDR3 is TGTGCCAGCAGCCAAGGGCGTCAGGGGTACGAGCAGTACTTC. Its translation is CASSQGRQGYEQYF.

The CDR3 sequence: CASSDPGTAGYTEAFF. In nucleotides, the CDR3 is TGTGCCAGCAGTGACCCCGGGACAGCCGGGTACACTGAAGCTTTCTTT. This chain links TRBV2 with TRBJ1-1, with 7 bases lining up with TRBD1. J was trimmed by 3 bases and V by 3 bases; bases with no gene match: 10. The germline CDR1 and CDR2 sequences are SNHLY and FYNNEI. This CDR3 has 16 residues.

This clone was seen once. The gene calls are TRBV14 and TRBJ2-7; D uncertain. V shed 4 bases and J shed 5 bases, with 12 bases lying between them. This CDR3 is 13 amino acids long. Germline lookup yields CDR1 SGHDN and CDR2 FVKESK. The CDR3 sequence: CASSLGHPHEQYF. CDR3 sequence (DNA): TGTGCCAGCAGCCTGGGTCATCCCCACGAGCAGTACTTC.

The V gene is TRBV14, the J gene TRBJ2-6; D ambiguous. The V gene lost 6 bases and the J gene lost 0 bases, with 3 bases spanning the gap. CDR1 and CDR2 (germline): SGHDN, FVKESK. CDR3 length: 13 residues. CDR3: CASRISGANVLTF. The DNA of the CDR3 is TGTGCCAGCAGGATCTCTGGGGCCAACGTCCTGACTTTC.

Only one count was recorded for this clone. The chain has TRBV7-9 and TRBJ2-3; weak D call: TRBD1 (5 bases). Germline loops: CDR1 SEHNR, CDR2 FQNEAQ (reference sequence). Trimming removed 5 bases from V and 11 bases from J, with 29 bases in between. The CDR3 is made up of 17 amino acids. The DNA of the CDR3 is TGTGCCAGCAGCCATACTGTCTTAGGGGCAGGGTTGGCTGGGCAGTATTTT. Protein product: CASSHTVLGAGLAGQYF.

The chain joins TRBV12-5 to TRBJ2-1; perhaps TRBD1 as D (6 bases). The V end lost 0 bases, the J end lost 0 bases, and 9 bases lay between the germline ends. The V gene's germline CDR1 is LGHNT and CDR2 FRNRAP. This CDR3 is 16 amino acids long. The CDR3, as DNA: TGTGCTAGTGGTTTGGTACTAGGGGGCTCCTACAATGAGCAGTTCTTC. Its protein product is CASGLVLGGSYNEQFF. Full variable domain (remainder filled in from reference TRBV12-5 and TRBJ2-1): DARVTQTPRHKVTEMGQEVTMRCQPILGHNTVFWYRQTMMQGLELLAYFRNRAPLDDSGMPKDRFSAEMPDATLATLKIQPSEPRDSAVYFCASGLVLGGSYNEQFFGPGTRLTVL.

The chain joins TRBV4-3 to TRBJ2-7; TRBD1 is a possible D gene (6 bases). Germline CDR1 is LGHNA and CDR2 is YSLEER. Between the trimmed V and J ends, which lost 2 bases and 4 bases, there was a span of 18 bases. The CDR3 has 16 residues. The DNA for the CDR3 is TGCGCCAGCAGCCAATCCCAGGGGTTAGGCTCTTACGAGCAGTACTTC. It codes for CASSQSQGLGSYEQYF.

In DNA, the CDR3 is TGTGCCAGTGGGCTGCAGAGCTCCTATAATTCACCCCTCCACTTT. Encoded protein: CASGLQSSYNSPLHF. The chain has TRBV19 and TRBJ1-6, with D unresolved. V was pared by 8 bases and J by 0 bases, with 11 bases between. The CDR3 loop spans 15 amino acids. From germline, CDR1 is LNHDA and CDR2 SQIVND (reference sequence).

V is TRBV7-9 and J is TRBJ1-2; a possible D gene is TRBD1 (5 bases). The germline CDR1 and CDR2 sequences are SEHNR and FQNEAQ (reference sequence). The CDR3 runs 13 residues. Deletions cut 5 bases from V and 4 bases from J, with 11 bases between. DNA of the CDR3: TGTGCCAGCAGCCAACAGGACGTCTATGGCTACACCTTC. This sequence encodes CASSQQDVYGYTF.

The rearrangement joins TRBV9 to TRBJ1-1, with D unclear. Germline V gives CDR1 SGDLS, CDR2 YYNGEE. V gave up 2 bases and J gave up 4 bases, with 9 bases separating them. The CDR3 contains 13 residues. The CDR3 loop reads CASSVALTTEAFF. The DNA of the CDR3 is TGTGCCAGCAGCGTTGCTCTTACCACTGAAGCTTTCTTT.

This sequence joins TRBV28 and TRBJ2-7; TRBD1 aligns across 7 bases. Germline CDR1 MDHEN, CDR2 SYDVKM. The J segment lost 0 bases and the V segment lost 6 bases, leaving 5 bases of the junction unmatched. The CDR3 is made up of 14 amino acids. CDR3 in amino acids: CASSLRDSSYEQYF. CDR3 DNA sequence: TGTGCCAGCAGCTTAAGGGACAGCTCCTACGAGCAGTACTTC.

The chain links TRBV2 to TRBJ1-3; the D is unclear. CDR3 length: 15 residues. CDR1 and CDR2 from the germline V gene are SNHLY and FYNNEI. The V gene lost 7 bases and the J gene lost 0 bases, with 13 bases spanning the gap. CDR3 sequence (DNA): TGTGCCAGCAACGCGGGTTCAACCTCTGGAAACACCATATATTTT. Translated, it gives CASNAGSTSGNTIYF.

CDR3 DNA: TGTGCCAGCAGTCTTCGCCGGAGGGGGAACACTGAAGCTTTCTTT. This sequence encodes CASSLRRRGNTEAFF. V and J are TRBV27 and TRBJ1-1; a weak D match, TRBD1 (5 bases). CDR3 length: 15 residues. V shed 5 bases and J shed 1 base, with 14 bases lying between them. Germline CDR1 and CDR2: MNHEY and SMNVEV (reference sequence).

The gene calls are TRBV15 and TRBJ2-5; D is perhaps TRBD1 (8 bases). Germline CDR1 is LNHNV and CDR2 is YYDKDF (reference sequence). The ends were cut back, 5 bases at V and 6 bases at J, with 22 bases in the middle. This CDR3 is 16 amino acids long. The CDR3 loop reads CATSGQGMGGLKTQYF. The CDR3 bases are TGTGCCACCAGCGGACAGGGAATGGGGGGGTTAAAGACCCAGTACTTC.

The chain recombines TRBV23-1 with TRBJ1-1, with D maybe TRBD1 (6 bases). TRBV23-1 is an open reading frame, and its role is uncertain. This CDR3 is built from 15 residues. Trimming cost V 4 bases and J 3 bases, with 15 bases left between them. The CDR3 DNA reads as TGCGCCAGCAGTCTTCAGGGGCCAGAGGACACTGAAGCTTTCTTT. Translation gives CASSLQGPEDTEAFF.

This clone occurred once. The chain has TRBV20-1 and TRBJ1-1; TRBD1 is a possible D gene (5 bases). Germline loops: CDR1 DFQATT, CDR2 SNEGSKA (reference sequence). This CDR3 is 11 amino acids long. The CDR3 region is CRTQGGTEAFF. CDR3 bases: TGCAGGACCCAGGGCGGCACTGAAGCTTTCTTT.

The chain has TRBV9 and TRBJ2-2, with 8 bases aligning to TRBD2. There are 15 residues in the CDR3. Germline V lookup: CDR1 SGDLS, CDR2 YYNGEE. V shed 4 bases and J 3 bases; nucleotides not matched to a gene: 5. CDR3 amino acids: CASSPTGGDTGELFF. CDR3 coding DNA: TGTGCCAGCAGCCCGACCGGGGGGGACACCGGGGAGCTGTTTTTT.

This rearrangement joins TRBV7-9 to TRBJ1-1, with D unresolved. V was pared by 3 bases and J by 1 base, with 12 bases between. Germline CDR1 and CDR2: SEHNR and FQNEAQ (reference sequence). The CDR3 contains 15 residues. DNA of the CDR3: TGTGCCAGCAGCTTGGGTTCGACAACGAACACTGAAGCTTTCTTT. This gives the protein CASSLGSTTNTEAFF.

V gene TRBV11-2 combines with J gene TRBJ2-1, with D unclear. The CDR3 contains 16 residues. Looked up from germline, CDR1 is SGHAT and CDR2 is FQNNGV. With 0 bases removed from V and 0 bases from J, the gap between germline ends came to 9 bases. The CDR3 DNA reads as TGTGCCAGCAGCTTAGATAGACATACCTCCTACAATGAGCAGTTCTTC. It codes for CASSLDRHTSYNEQFF.

The chain links TRBV23-1 to TRBJ2-1; 7 bases align to TRBD1. Being an ORF, TRBV23-1 has a function that is uncertain. The CDR3 extends over 18 amino acids. With 8 bases clipped from V and 0 bases from J, the junction kept 16 bases outside the gene matches. The DNA of the CDR3 is TGCGCCAGCGGGTCTGGACAGGCCCCATACAGCTCCTACAATGAGCAGTTCTTC. Translation: CASGSGQAPYSSYNEQFF.